This T cell receptor (beta chain) was captured by sequencing in a study of cytomegalovirus exposure and HLA in healthy donors. The study, taken as a whole, reports: Researchers left out some V segments, among them TRBV6-2 and TRBV6-3, as indistinguishable. Rarity characterized most TCR sequences, yet some public TCRs appeared in many donors. Sequencing depth roughly uniform across donors was assumed in presence/absence analyses. It was shown in a later analysis that HLA-associated TCR beta chains were more clonally expanded than other, equally common chains.

The PCR used 60 Vbeta and 13 Jbeta primers. Measured with immunoSEQ multiplex PCR; TCRdb has only the in-frame clones, and not every one. The table records approximately 140,000 clones, approximately 85% of them present only once. Germline-derived CDR1 and CDR2 are SNHLY and FYNNEI. With 7 bases clipped from V and 0 bases from J, the junction kept 11 bases outside the gene matches. CDR3 length: 17 residues. Turning to this clone: Its antigen is still unknown.

This clonotype was sampled from a boy between 10 and 17 years old in good health and CMV-seronegative. This chain uses TRBV2 with TRBJ2-7; 11 bases are shared with TRBD2. The sequenced sample consisted of PBMCs. The CDR3 sequence: CASNPPSGGPISYEQYF. The CDR3 DNA is TGTGCCAGCAACCCACCTAGCGGGGGGCCGATCTCCTACGAGCAGTACTTC.